This T cell receptor beta chain emerged from a study of T cell repertoires in cytomegalovirus infection. Study in general: Matching HLA type, along with CMV infection, was indicated by public TCR beta signatures.

V lost 6 bases, J lost 0 bases, and 5 bases stayed unmatched. Germline values: CDR1 DFQATT, CDR2 SNEGSKA (reference sequence). The CDR3 extends over 14 amino acids. MiXCR, applied by TCRdb to the reads, yields one record per CDR3 protein. The sample records almost 300,000 distinct CDR3 sequences, around 9.1% being singletons. In its sample, this clonotype was seen many times. The chain combines TRBV20-1 with TRBJ2-1, with TRBD1 identical over 7 bases. Sequences were obtained from PBMCs. The sequence was obtained from a human donor in good health (CMV status not recorded). Some clones in this sample may be carry-over from other donors' samples. The CDR3 reads CSAKTGSSYNEQFF. DNA of the CDR3: TGCAGTGCAAAGACAGGGAGCTCCTACAATGAGCAGTTCTTC.